This T cell receptor (beta chain) was identified in a study of T cells in Graves' hyperthyroidism and ophthalmopathy. This clonotype was seen many times. Its antigen is still unknown. What was amplified from RNA transcripts were TCR beta CDR3 regions. TCR CDR3 underwent first-round RT-PCR with the HTBI primer set. TCRdb re-called the multiplex PCR reads through MiXCR, storing one row per CDR3 protein. This sample yields hundreds of thousands of distinct CDR3 sequences, of which approximately 16% are seen a single time; roughly 18% belongs to the top ten. This CDR3 has 17 amino acids. Germline values: CDR1 SGHTA, CDR2 FQGNSA. J lost 2 bases, V lost 5 bases, and 13 bases had no gene match. Study results and limitations: Before onset, by a median of 6.5 months, the model predicted ophthalmopathy.

This sequence was found in a young woman with Graves' hyperthyroidism. The sample consisted of blood. This chain connects TRBV7-2 to TRBJ2-5, with 8 bases lining up with TRBD2. CDR3 coding DNA: TGTGCCAGCAGCATGGAGGGCTACCGGGAGGGACAAGAGACCCAGTACTTC. Protein: CASSMEGYREGQETQYF.